The 3 T cell receptor beta chains presented below share a single source sample, sequenced in a study of blood T cell repertoires in COVID-19 (dated by TCRdb to the early 2020s). The library came from the immunoSEQ multiplex PCR assay. The clones in this table, taken by TCRdb from immuneACCESS, are in-frame only. Not every clone is retained; where verified, under half of the shortfall comes from an unresolved V gene, and the cause of the rest is unknown. For this sample the table gives some 48,000 clones, of which over 85% were detected only once. The ten largest make up around 17% of the sample. Sequenced material: peripheral blood. Source of these receptors: a man between 70 and 80 years old with active COVID-19.

CDR3 loop: CASSRTSGSSYNEQFF. CDR3 bases: TGCGCCAGCAGCAGGACTAGCGGGAGCTCCTACAATGAGCAGTTCTTC. The V gene is TRBV5-1, the J gene TRBJ2-1; TRBD2 agrees at 13 bases. Germline lookup yields CDR1 SGHRS and CDR2 YFSETQ. The CDR3 is made up of 16 amino acids. J was trimmed by 0 bases and V by 4 bases; bases with no gene match: 1.

The rearrangement uses TRBV18 and TRBJ2-7, with TRBD1 as a possible D gene (6 bases). Germline assignment: CDR1 KGHSH and CDR2 LQKENI. V lost 6 bases and J lost 3, with 12 bases in between. The length of the CDR3 is 13 residues. The CDR3 DNA sequence: TGTGCCAGCTCTCCCGGGACAAGCTACGAGCAGTACTTC. Translating gives CASSPGTSYEQYF.

This chain joins TRBV3-1 (or the pseudogene TRBV3-2) and TRBJ2-1, with a tentative D call TRBD2 (7 bases). V dropped 4 bases and J dropped 6 bases, with 13 bases sitting between them. Germline assignment: CDR1 LGHDT and CDR2 YNNKEL (reference sequence). CDR3 length equals 14 residues. CDR3 in amino acids: CASSRKGGGNEQFF. The CDR3 DNA follows: TGTGCCAGCAGCCGAAAAGGGGGGGGCAATGAGCAGTTCTTC.